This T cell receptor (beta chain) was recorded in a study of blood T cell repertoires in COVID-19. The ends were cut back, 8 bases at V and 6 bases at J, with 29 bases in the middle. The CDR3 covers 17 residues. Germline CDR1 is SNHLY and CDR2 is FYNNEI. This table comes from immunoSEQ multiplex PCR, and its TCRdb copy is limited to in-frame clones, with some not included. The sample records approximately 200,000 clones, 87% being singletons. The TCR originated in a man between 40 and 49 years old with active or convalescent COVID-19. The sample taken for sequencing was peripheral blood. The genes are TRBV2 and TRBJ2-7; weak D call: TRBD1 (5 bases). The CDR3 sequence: CASLSKGPNGDSSEQYF. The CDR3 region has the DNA TGTGCCAGCCTTAGCAAGGGGCCCAACGGAGACTCGAGCGAGCAGTACTTC.